A single sample gave rise to the 10 T cell receptor beta chains below, sequenced in a study of cytomegalovirus exposure and HLA in healthy donors. The primer mix had 60 Vbeta and 13 Jbeta primers. The protocol was immunoSEQ multiplex PCR, while the TCRdb copy is restricted to in-frame clones and leaves out a portion. The table for this sample gives tens of thousands of clones. The sequencing input was PBMCs. These receptors were taken from a woman aged 55-69 years in good health and CMV-seronegative.

This chain links TRBV28 with TRBJ1-2; D perhaps matches TRBD1 (6 bases). This CDR3 spans 14 amino acids. The germline V and J ends were trimmed by 5 bases and 8 bases, with 18 bases remaining between them. Germline CDR1 MDHEN, CDR2 SYDVKM. The CDR3 DNA reads as TGTGCCAGCAGTAAGGACAGTTCGAACGGGGGCTACACCTTC. Its protein is CASSKDSSNGGYTF.

V gene TRBV19 combines with J gene TRBJ2-5; 11 positions match TRBD1. The V gene's germline CDR1 is LNHDA and CDR2 SQIVND (reference sequence). After removal of 5 bases from V and 5 bases from J, the junction contained 7 bases not matched to a gene. CDR3 length equals 15 residues. The CDR3 is CASSPSDRGPETQYF. DNA for the CDR3: TGTGCCAGTAGTCCGTCGGACAGGGGGCCTGAGACCCAGTACTTC.

The V gene is TRBV6-5, the J gene TRBJ2-7, with TRBD1 matching over 7 bases. V was clipped by 6 bases and J by 4 bases; unmatched bases: 12. There are 15 residues in the CDR3. Germline CDR1 and CDR2: MNHEY and SVGAGI. The CDR3 loop reads CASRHSPTGNYEQYF. CDR3 coding DNA: TGTGCCAGCAGGCATTCCCCGACAGGGAATTACGAGCAGTACTTC.

The chain combines TRBV7-8 with TRBJ2-5; TRBD2 agrees at 7 bases. The CDR3 is 14 residues long. V lost 5 bases to trimming and J lost 2 bases; unmatched junction nucleotides: 5. Germline V CDR1 and CDR2: SGHVS, FQNEAQ. The CDR3 DNA follows: TGTGCCAGCAGCCGAGGGAGGGTTCAAGAGACCCAGTACTTC. Translation: CASSRGRVQETQYF.

The chain links TRBV28 to TRBJ1-2, with D possibly being TRBD1 (6 bases). V was shortened by 8 bases and J by 4 bases, with 11 bases between the two germline ends. Germline V lookup: CDR1 MDHEN, CDR2 SYDVKM. This CDR3 has 12 residues. CDR3 protein: CASHRQAYGYTF. For the CDR3, the DNA is TGTGCCAGCCACCGACAGGCCTATGGCTACACCTTC.

This chain connects TRBV18 to TRBJ1-1, with D possibly being TRBD1 (5 bases). The germline V gene encodes CDR1 KGHSH and CDR2 LQKENI. This CDR3 region has 14 residues. The V end lost 1 base, the J end lost 5 bases, and 11 bases lay between the germline ends. The CDR3: CASSPREGRTEAFF. The CDR3 nucleotides read TGTGCCAGCTCACCACGGGAGGGGCGGACTGAAGCTTTCTTT.

The chain uses TRBV5-1 and TRBJ2-6, with D unclear. CDR1 SGHRS and CDR2 YFSETQ come from the germline V gene. Trimming took off 4 bases at V and 0 bases at J, with 14 bases between the two ends. This CDR3 has 17 residues. The CDR3 DNA is TGCGCCAGCAGCCCCGATTGGCTGCCCTCTGGGGCCAACGTCCTGACTTTC. Its translation: CASSPDWLPSGANVLTF. The complete variable domain, with remaining parts taken from reference TRBV5-1 and TRBJ2-6, reads KAGVTQTPRYLIKTRGQQVTLSCSPISGHRSVSWYQQTPGQGLQFLFEYFSETQRNKGNFPGRFSGRQFSNSRSEMNVSTLELGDSALYLCASSPDWLPSGANVLTFGAGSRLTVL.

The chain uses TRBV5-4 and TRBJ1-3; no clear D gene. Germline CDR1 reads SGHNT; CDR2 reads YYREEE (reference sequence). The CDR3 is made up of 14 amino acids. Between the trimmed V and J ends, which lost 0 bases and 1 base, there was a span of 5 bases. The CDR3 nucleotides read TGTGCCAGCAGCTTGGATCAGTCTGGAAACACCATATATTTT. Its protein is CASSLDQSGNTIYF.

The genes are TRBV6-6 and TRBJ1-4; D gene uncertain. Looked up from germline, CDR1 is MNHNY and CDR2 is SVGAGI (reference sequence). The CDR3 covers 16 residues. V was pared by 2 bases and J by 3 bases, with 13 bases between. The CDR3, as DNA: TGTGCCAGCAGTTACCCCAGACGGCGGCCTAATGAAAAACTGTTTTTT. It codes for CASSYPRRRPNEKLFF.

The rearrangement joins TRBV28 to TRBJ2-3, with 8 bases that match TRBD2. With V trimmed by 4 bases and J by 5 bases, 5 bases remained unmatched. Looked up from germline, CDR1 is MDHEN and CDR2 is SYDVKM. This CDR3 has 14 residues. CDR3 sequence (DNA): TGTGCCAGCAGTTCAAGCGGGAGTGGAGATACGCAGTATTTT. Its translation: CASSSSGSGDTQYF.